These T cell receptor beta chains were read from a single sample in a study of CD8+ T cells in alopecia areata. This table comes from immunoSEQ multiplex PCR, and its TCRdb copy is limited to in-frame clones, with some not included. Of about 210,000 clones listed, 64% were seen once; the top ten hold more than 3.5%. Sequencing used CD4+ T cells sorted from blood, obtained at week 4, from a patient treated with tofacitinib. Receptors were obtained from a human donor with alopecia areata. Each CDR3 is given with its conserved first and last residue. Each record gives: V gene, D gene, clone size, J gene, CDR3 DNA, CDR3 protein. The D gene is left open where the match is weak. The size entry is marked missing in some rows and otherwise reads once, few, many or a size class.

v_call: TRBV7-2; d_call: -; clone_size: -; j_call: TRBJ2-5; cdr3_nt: TGTGCCAGCAGCTTAGGCCAAGAGACCCAGTACTTC; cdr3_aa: CASSLGQETQYF
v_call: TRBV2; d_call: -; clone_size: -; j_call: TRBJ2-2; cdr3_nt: TGTGCCAGCAGAGGACAGTATACCGGGGAGCTGTTTTTT; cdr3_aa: CASRGQYTGELFF
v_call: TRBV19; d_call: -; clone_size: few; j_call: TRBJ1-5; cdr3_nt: TGTGCCAGTACTGGAGGTTTACGCAATCAGCCCCAGCATTTT; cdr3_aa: CASTGGLRNQPQHF
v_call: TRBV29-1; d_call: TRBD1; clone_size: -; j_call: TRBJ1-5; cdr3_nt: TGCAGCGCACTCATGGGGTCAGGGGGCGGATTGGCCCAGCATTTT; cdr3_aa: CSALMGSGGGLAQHF
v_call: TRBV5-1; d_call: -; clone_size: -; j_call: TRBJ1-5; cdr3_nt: TGCGCCAGCAGCCCCGGGCCCGGGGCGAGCAATCAGCCCCAGCATTTT; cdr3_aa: CASSPGPGASNQPQHF
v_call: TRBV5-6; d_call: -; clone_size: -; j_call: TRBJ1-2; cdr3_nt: TGTGCCAGCAGCCCCAAACCCTCCCGGTTTGAGGTCGGCTACACCTTC; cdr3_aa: CASSPKPSRFEVGYTF
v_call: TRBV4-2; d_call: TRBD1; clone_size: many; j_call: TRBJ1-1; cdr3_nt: TGTGCCAGCACCACAGGGGAAGAAGGTGAAGCTTTCTTT; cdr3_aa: CASTTGEEGEAFF
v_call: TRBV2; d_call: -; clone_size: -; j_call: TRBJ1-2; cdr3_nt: TGTGCCAGCAGTCTGGACCCTAACTATGGCTACACCTTC; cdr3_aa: CASSLDPNYGYTF
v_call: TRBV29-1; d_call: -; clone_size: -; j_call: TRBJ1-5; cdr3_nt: TGCAGCGTTGCAGGGACCAATCAGCCCCAGCATTTT; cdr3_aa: CSVAGTNQPQHF
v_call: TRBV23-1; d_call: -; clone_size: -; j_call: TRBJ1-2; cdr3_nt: TGCGCCAGCAGTCAAGCGGACGGTGTGGATTATGGCTACACCTTC; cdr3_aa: CASSQADGVDYGYTF
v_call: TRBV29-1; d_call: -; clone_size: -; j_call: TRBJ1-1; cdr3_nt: TGCAGTCCCGCGGGGCTGAACACTGAAGCTTTCTTT; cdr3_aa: CSPAGLNTEAFF
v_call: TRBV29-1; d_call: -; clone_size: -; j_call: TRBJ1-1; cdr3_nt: TGCAGCGTTGAGCGGGGAAGTGGGACTGAAGCTTTCTTT; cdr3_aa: CSVERGSGTEAFF
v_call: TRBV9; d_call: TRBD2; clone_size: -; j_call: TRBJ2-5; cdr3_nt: TGTGCCAGCAGCAGACCTCGGGGGGGCCGAGTGGAGACCCAGTACTTC; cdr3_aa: CASSRPRGGRVETQYF
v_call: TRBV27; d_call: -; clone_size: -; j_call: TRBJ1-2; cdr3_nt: TGTGCCAGCAGCCGTGACAGGAACTATGGCTACACCTTC; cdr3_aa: CASSRDRNYGYTF
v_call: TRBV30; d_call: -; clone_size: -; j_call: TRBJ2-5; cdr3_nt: TGTGCCTGGAGTTACGGGGCTAGGGAGACCCAGTACTTC; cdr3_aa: CAWSYGARETQYF
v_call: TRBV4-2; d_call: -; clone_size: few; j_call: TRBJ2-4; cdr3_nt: TGTGCCAGCAGCCAAGCAGGGACACCCTACTTC; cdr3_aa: CASSQAGTPYF
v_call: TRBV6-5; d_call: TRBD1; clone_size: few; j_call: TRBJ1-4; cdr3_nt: TGTGCCAGCAGTTACTCTTACAGGGGGCGCAACGAAAAACTGTTTTTT; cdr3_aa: CASSYSYRGRNEKLFF
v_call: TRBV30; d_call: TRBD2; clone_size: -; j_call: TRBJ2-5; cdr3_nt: TGTGCCTGGAGTGTCTCCTGGGTAGCGGGTATAGGAGAGACCCAGTACTTC; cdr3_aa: CAWSVSWVAGIGETQYF
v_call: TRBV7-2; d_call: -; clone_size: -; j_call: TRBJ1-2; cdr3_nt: TGTGCCAGCAGCCCGACGGGTAACTATGGCTACACCTTC; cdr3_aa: CASSPTGNYGYTF
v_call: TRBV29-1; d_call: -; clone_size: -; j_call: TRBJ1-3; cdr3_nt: TGCAGCGTCCGTTCAAGGGTCTCTGGAAACACCATATATTTT; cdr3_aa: CSVRSRVSGNTIYF
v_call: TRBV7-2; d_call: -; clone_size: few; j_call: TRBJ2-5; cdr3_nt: TGTGCCAGCAGCTTAGGCGGCCTAGGATCGGAGACCCAGTACTTC; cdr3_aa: CASSLGGLGSETQYF
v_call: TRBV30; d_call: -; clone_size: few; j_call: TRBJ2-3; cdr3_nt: TGTGCCTGGAGTGCAGCTAGGGTCTATGCAGATACGCAGTATTTT; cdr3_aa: CAWSAARVYADTQYF
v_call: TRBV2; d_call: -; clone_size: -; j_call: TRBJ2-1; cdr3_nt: TGTGCCAGCAGAGTGGGGGAGCAGTTCTTC; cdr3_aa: CASRVGEQFF
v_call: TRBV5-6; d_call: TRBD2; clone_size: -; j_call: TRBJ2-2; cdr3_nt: TGTGCCAGCAGCTTGGCCCCGACTAGCGGGGGCTGGGGGACCGGGGAGCTGTTTTTT; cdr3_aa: CASSLAPTSGGWGTGELFF
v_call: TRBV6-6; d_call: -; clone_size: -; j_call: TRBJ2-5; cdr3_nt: TGTGCCAGCAGTCACGGGGAGACCCAGTACTTC; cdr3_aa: CASSHGETQYF
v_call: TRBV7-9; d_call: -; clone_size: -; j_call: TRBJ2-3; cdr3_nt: TGTGCCAGCAGCACTAGGGGCCGCGCAGATACGCAGTATTTT; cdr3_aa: CASSTRGRADTQYF
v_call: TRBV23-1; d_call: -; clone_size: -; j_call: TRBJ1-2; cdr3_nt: TGCGCCAGCAGTCCGACTCAAATTTGGAACTATGGCTACACCTTC; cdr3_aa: CASSPTQIWNYGYTF
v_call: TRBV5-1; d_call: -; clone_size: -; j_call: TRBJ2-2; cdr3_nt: TGCGCCAGCAGCTTGGCCGTGTGGGGCGGGGAGCTGTTTTTT; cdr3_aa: CASSLAVWGGELFF